One sample yielded the 32 T cell receptor beta chains listed below, sequenced in a study of shared clonotypes between healthy human individuals. Assay: immunoSEQ multiplex PCR; the TCRdb copy retains only in-frame clones and omits some. Of some 2 million clones in the sample, about 95% are singletons; the top ten hold around 1%. Positive CCR7 selection of CD45RO-negative cells yielded the naive CD8 cells, and terminally differentiated effector memory CD45RA+ cells were excluded. Specimen: naive CD8+ T cells sorted from blood. All receptors derive from a man younger than 30 in good health.

A word on this clone: This sample also contains other DNA sequences that code for the same CDR3. This rearrangement joins TRBV7-9 to TRBJ2-7, with D possibly TRBD2 on 5 matching bases. The CDR3 is made up of 12 amino acids. V gave up 6 bases and J gave up 2 bases, with 8 bases separating them. Germline lookup yields CDR1 SEHNR and CDR2 FQNEAQ (reference sequence). Here the CDR3 DNA reads TGTGCCAGCAGTGACGGGGCCTACGAGCAGTACTTC. Translation gives CASSDGAYEQYF.

This chain links TRBV11-2 with TRBJ2-2; a possible D gene is TRBD2 (7 bases). The germline V gene has CDR1 SGHAT and CDR2 FQNNGV. The V end lost 9 bases, the J end lost 10 bases, and 21 bases lay between the germline ends. The CDR3 is made up of 14 amino acids. The CDR3 spells CASGVGGAREELFF. The CDR3 nucleotides read TGTGCCAGTGGGGTAGGGGGGGCTCGAGAGGAGCTGTTTTTT.

This chain uses TRBV27 with TRBJ2-1; 8 positions agree with TRBD2. Germline V gene data show CDR1 as MNHEY and CDR2 as SMNVEV (reference sequence). The trim removed 5 bases at V and 4 bases at J, leaving 13 bases unmatched. The CDR3 spans 17 residues. The CDR3 here is CASSPRGISGVYNEQFF. The CDR3 coding sequence is TGTGCCAGCAGTCCCCGTGGTATTAGCGGGGTGTACAATGAGCAGTTCTTC.

This sequence joins TRBV27 and TRBJ1-2, with 7 positions matching TRBD1. The germline V gene encodes CDR1 MNHEY and CDR2 SMNVEV (reference sequence). The CDR3 covers 13 residues. Losses at the gene ends were 6 bases for V and 2 bases for J; bases not matched to a gene: 3. CDR3 DNA: TGTGCCAGCAGGTTACAGGGGAACTATGGCTACACCTTC. This translates into CASRLQGNYGYTF.

Remarks on this clone: In the same sample, other DNA sequences code for this CDR3. The chain uses TRBV9 and TRBJ1-2, with a possible D match to TRBD1 (6 bases). Germline-derived CDR1 and CDR2 are SGDLS and YYNGEE. This CDR3 comprises 14 residues. Trimming removed 0 bases at V and 4 bases at J, with 10 bases between. CDR3 nucleotides: TGTGCCAGCAGCGTAGGCGGGGGCACCTATGGCTACACCTTC. It encodes CASSVGGGTYGYTF.

This clone was observed a single time. The rearrangement joins TRBV9 to TRBJ2-7, with 8 bases that match TRBD2. Per the germline V gene, CDR1 is SGDLS and CDR2 is YYNGEE. The CDR3 consists of 16 residues. J gave up 2 bases and V 4 bases, and 11 bases lay outside the gene matches. The CDR3 DNA follows: TGTGCCAGCAGCCCAAATGAGGGACTAGGGGCCTACGAGCAGTACTTC. Its translation is CASSPNEGLGAYEQYF. Together with reference TRBV9 and TRBJ2-7, the CDR3 gives the full variable domain: DSGVTQTPKHLITATGQRVTLRCSPRSGDLSVYWYQQSLDQGLQFLIQYYNGEERAKGNILERFSAQQFPDLHSELNLSSLELGDSALYFCASSPNEGLGAYEQYFGPGTRLTVT.

This chain joins TRBV5-1 and TRBJ2-1, with no clear D. V lost 0 bases to trimming and J lost 6 bases, with 10 bases between them. This CDR3 has 14 residues. Germline-derived CDR1 and CDR2 are SGHRS and YFSETQ. The CDR3 protein is CASSLDYPGNEQFF. The CDR3 DNA follows: TGCGCCAGCAGCTTGGATTATCCTGGCAATGAGCAGTTCTTC. Using reference TRBV5-1 and TRBJ2-1 for the parts outside the CDR3, the full variable domain is KAGVTQTPRYLIKTRGQQVTLSCSPISGHRSVSWYQQTPGQGLQFLFEYFSETQRNKGNFPGRFSGRQFSNSRSEMNVSTLELGDSALYLCASSLDYPGNEQFFGPGTRLTVL.

This chain connects TRBV15 to TRBJ1-5, with a tentative D call TRBD1 (6 bases). Trimming took 4 bases from V and 3 from J, leaving 7 bases between them. Germline assignment: CDR1 LNHNV and CDR2 YYDKDF (reference sequence). The length of the CDR3 is 13 residues. CDR3 sequence (DNA): TGTGCCACCAGCACAGGGGACAATCAGCCCCAGCATTTT. Protein product: CATSTGDNQPQHF.

The chain joins TRBV27 to TRBJ1-5; D not certain. From germline, CDR1 is MNHEY and CDR2 SMNVEV (reference sequence). Trimming left V 3 bases short and J 3 bases short, with 9 bases between. The length of the CDR3 is 14 residues. The chain's CDR3 is CASSFIGLNQPQHF. The CDR3 DNA reads as TGTGCCAGCAGTTTTATCGGGCTCAATCAGCCCCAGCATTTT.

The rearrangement joins TRBV5-8 to TRBJ2-2; D unclear. V lost 0 bases to trimming and J lost 4 bases, with 7 bases between them. Germline CDR1 reads SGHTS; CDR2 reads YDEGEE. The CDR3 is 14 amino acids. The DNA for the CDR3 is TGTGCCAGCAGCTTGGGGCAGGCCACCGGGGAGCTGTTTTTT. It encodes CASSLGQATGELFF.

CDR3 nucleotides: TGTGCCAGCAGCTTGGCTTGGGCTAGCGGGGCTTACGAGCAGTACTTC. Protein product: CASSLAWASGAYEQYF. The chain carries TRBV5-6 and TRBJ2-7; 9 bases agree with TRBD2. Germline V gene lookup returns CDR1 SGHDT and CDR2 YYEEEE. The CDR3 consists of 16 residues. V trimming: 0 bases; J trimming: 4 bases; junction bases outside the gene matches: 8.

V and J are TRBV4-2 and TRBJ2-1, with a possible D match to TRBD2 (5 bases). The CDR3 consists of 15 residues. Germline-derived CDR1 and CDR2 are LGHNA and YNFKEQ. Deletions cut 1 base from V and 9 bases from J, with 16 bases between. CDR3 nucleotide sequence: TGTGCCAGCAGCCAAGGTCTACTGCTAGCAGGTGAGCAGTTCTTC. As protein: CASSQGLLLAGEQFF.

The chain uses TRBV11-2 and TRBJ1-1; 7 nucleotides line up with TRBD1. The V gene's germline CDR1 is SGHAT and CDR2 FQNNGV. This CDR3 contains 16 residues. The V segment lost 1 base and the J segment 4 bases; nucleotides outside the gene matches: 9. CDR3 sequence reads: CASSLVTGRLGTEAFF. CDR3 coding DNA: TGTGCCAGCAGCTTAGTGACAGGGCGACTTGGCACTGAAGCTTTCTTT. Variable domain in full (rest from reference TRBV11-2 and TRBJ1-1): EAGVAQSPRYKIIEKRQSVAFWCNPISGHATLYWYQQILGQGPKLLIQFQNNGVVDDSQLPKDRFSAERLKGVDSTLKIQPAKLEDSAVYLCASSLVTGRLGTEAFFGQGTRLTVV.

This clone has just one count. The V call is TRBV30, the J call TRBJ2-2; D may be TRBD2 (5 bases). The V end lost 0 bases, the J end lost 3 bases, and 11 bases lay between the germline ends. Looked up from germline, CDR1 is GTSNPN and CDR2 is SVGIG (reference sequence). The length of the CDR3 is 15 residues. This CDR3 is CAWSVRGTDTGELFF. The CDR3 nucleotides are TGTGCCTGGAGTGTACGGGGTACGGACACCGGGGAGCTGTTTTTT. The full variable domain, its missing parts supplied by reference TRBV30 and TRBJ2-2, is SQTIHQWPATLVQPVGSPLSLECTVEGTSNPNLYWYRQAAGRGLQLLFYSVGIGQISSEVPQNLSASRPQDRQFILSSKKLLLSDSGFYLCAWSVRGTDTGELFFGEGSRLTVL.

Turning to this clone: This same CDR3 is encoded by further DNA sequences in the sample. This chain links TRBV29-1 with TRBJ2-1; no clear D gene. The CDR3 is 10 residues long. Germline V gene lookup returns CDR1 SQVTM and CDR2 ANQGSEA. V lost 7 bases and J lost 4, with 5 bases in between. The CDR3 protein is CSGVYNEQFF. CDR3 in DNA: TGCAGCGGGGTATACAATGAGCAGTTCTTC.

V and J are TRBV7-9 and TRBJ2-7, with 7 bases lining up with TRBD2. With 4 bases clipped from V and 4 bases from J, the junction kept 7 bases outside the gene matches. The CDR3 runs to 14 residues. Germline CDR1 SEHNR, CDR2 FQNEAQ (reference sequence). CDR3 residues: CASSSSLALYEQYF. Here the CDR3 DNA reads TGTGCCAGCAGCTCCTCACTAGCGCTATACGAGCAGTACTTC.

The V call is TRBV27, the J call TRBJ2-7, with 7 nucleotides matching TRBD2. Germline V gene sequence: CDR1 MNHEY, CDR2 SMNVEV (reference sequence). The CDR3 has 14 residues. With 7 bases clipped from V and 1 base from J, the junction kept 7 bases outside the gene matches. The CDR3 spells CASKGRGGSYEQYF. The CDR3 bases are TGTGCCAGCAAAGGGCGGGGAGGGTCCTACGAGCAGTACTTC.

The chain employs TRBV30 and TRBJ1-5; D gene ambiguous. The CDR3 covers 13 residues. Per germline, CDR1 GTSNPN and CDR2 SVGIG (reference sequence). With 0 bases removed from V and 5 bases from J, the gap between germline ends came to 8 bases. The CDR3 bases are TGTGCCTGGAGTGTGGACCAATATCAGCCCCAGCATTTT. Protein product: CAWSVDQYQPQHF.

V and J are TRBV4-1 and TRBJ1-1; D uncertain. The CDR3 runs to 12 residues. V lost 10 bases and J lost 0, with 9 bases in between. Germline CDR1 is MGHRA and CDR2 is YSYEKL. The CDR3 loop reads CATLGLNTEAFF. The CDR3 coding sequence is TGCGCCACACTGGGCCTGAACACTGAAGCTTTCTTT.

The rearrangement links TRBV7-8 to TRBJ2-7; TRBD2 agrees at 8 bases. The CDR3 length is 14 residues. Germline loops: CDR1 SGHVS, CDR2 FQNEAQ. The J segment lost 4 bases and the V segment lost 5 bases, leaving 7 bases of the junction unmatched. The chain's CDR3 is CASSQGLVEYEQYF. CDR3 in DNA: TGTGCCAGCAGCCAGGGACTAGTGGAGTACGAGCAGTACTTC.

The CDR3 sequence is CASSLVDRDDEQYF. CDR3 bases: TGCGCCAGCAGCTTGGTTGACAGGGACGACGAGCAGTACTTC. V is TRBV5-1 and J is TRBJ2-7, with 7 bases lining up with TRBD1. V shed 0 bases and J 5 bases; nucleotides not matched to a gene: 5. The CDR3 length is 14 residues. Germline assignment: CDR1 SGHRS and CDR2 YFSETQ.

CDR3: CASSFSRFYEQYF. The CDR3 DNA follows: TGTGCCAGCAGCTTTAGCCGGTTCTACGAGCAGTACTTC. The chain links TRBV11-2 to TRBJ2-7; D not resolved. Deletions cut 3 bases from V and 3 bases from J, with 9 bases between. The germline V gene encodes CDR1 SGHAT and CDR2 FQNNGV. This CDR3 comprises 13 residues.

The J gene is TRBJ2-1, the V gene TRBV27; 9 bases map to TRBD1. The CDR3 length is 14 residues. The germline V gene has CDR1 MNHEY and CDR2 SMNVEV (reference sequence). V shed 6 bases and J 4 bases; nucleotides not matched to a gene: 4. CDR3 region: CASRLGTGYNEQFF. CDR3 DNA sequence: TGTGCCAGCAGGCTAGGGACAGGGTACAATGAGCAGTTCTTC.

The V call is TRBV5-4, the J call TRBJ2-7, with TRBD2 matching over 7 bases. The germline V gene encodes CDR1 SGHNT and CDR2 YYREEE (reference sequence). After removal of 3 bases from V and 6 bases from J, the junction contained 3 bases not matched to a gene. The CDR3 totals 12 residues. The CDR3 sequence is CASSSAGVEQYF. DNA of the CDR3: TGTGCCAGCAGCTCCGCGGGGGTCGAGCAGTACTTC.

The chain has TRBV6-5 and TRBJ1-1, with a possible D match to TRBD1 (5 bases). The V gene lost 7 bases and the J gene lost 4 bases, with 13 bases spanning the gap. Per the germline V gene, CDR1 is MNHEY and CDR2 is SVGAGI. This CDR3 spans 13 amino acids. The CDR3 reads CASNTGLGTEAFF. The CDR3 DNA sequence: TGTGCCAGCAATACAGGCTTGGGCACTGAAGCTTTCTTT.

This clone was counted a single time. This sequence joins TRBV7-3 and TRBJ2-1, with 7 bases lining up with TRBD1. Germline V gene sequence: CDR1 SGHTA, CDR2 FQGTGA. V shed 5 bases, J shed 4 bases, and the junction held 5 bases outside the gene matches. The CDR3 spans 14 residues. CDR3 nucleotides: TGTGCCAGCAGCCCAGGGGACAGTTACAATGAGCAGTTCTTC. Translating it yields CASSPGDSYNEQFF.

The rearrangement uses TRBV15 and TRBJ2-3, with TRBD2 matching over 9 bases. V shed 0 bases, J shed 2 bases, and the junction held 6 bases outside the gene matches. Germline V gene data show CDR1 as LNHNV and CDR2 as YYDKDF (reference sequence). The CDR3 totals 17 residues. CDR3 DNA: TGTGCCACCAGCAGAGAAGGAAGCGGGGGGATCACAGATACGCAGTATTTT. Protein: CATSREGSGGITDTQYF.

The J gene is TRBJ2-5, the V gene TRBV5-1; TRBD1 matches 10 bases. This CDR3 has 15 amino acids. Germline CDR1 reads SGHRS; CDR2 reads YFSETQ. V gave up 4 bases and J gave up 4 bases; unmatched junction bases: 7. CDR3 sequence: CASSGTGEVIETQYF. CDR3 DNA sequence: TGCGCCAGCAGCGGGACAGGGGAGGTTATAGAGACCCAGTACTTC.

J is TRBJ2-7 and V is TRBV28; D is ambiguous. Per the germline V gene, CDR1 is MDHEN and CDR2 is SYDVKM. The V end lost 5 bases, the J end lost 5 bases, and 16 bases lay between the germline ends. The CDR3 runs 14 residues. CDR3 in amino acids: CASSPTSVSHEQYF. The CDR3 DNA reads as TGTGCCAGCAGTCCTACCAGCGTTTCCCACGAGCAGTACTTC.

The chain employs TRBV14 and TRBJ1-6; D unclear. V dropped 3 bases and J dropped 9 bases, with 9 bases sitting between them. CDR3 length: 13 residues. CDR1 and CDR2 from the germline V gene are SGHDN and FVKESK. CDR3: CASSQSRSSPLHF. CDR3 DNA sequence: TGTGCCAGCAGCCAGTCCAGATCTTCACCCCTCCACTTT.

This chain uses TRBV4-1 with TRBJ2-1, with 8 bases fitting TRBD1. Germline V gene lookup returns CDR1 MGHRA and CDR2 YSYEKL. The CDR3 contains 13 residues. J gave up 9 bases and V 4 bases, and 5 bases lay outside the gene matches. The CDR3 reads CASSLTGGVEQFF. The CDR3 nucleotides read TGCGCCAGCAGCCTCACAGGGGGTGTTGAGCAGTTCTTC.

The chain links TRBV7-6 to TRBJ2-6, with 10 bases aligning to TRBD2. V shed 1 base, J shed 0 bases, and the junction held 3 bases outside the gene matches. The CDR3 runs 18 residues. Germline loops: CDR1 SGHVS, CDR2 FNYEAQ. Written as DNA, the CDR3 is TGTGCCAGCAGCTTAGGGGCTAGCGGGAGCTCTGGGGCCAACGTCCTGACTTTC. Protein product: CASSLGASGSSGANVLTF.